This TCR beta chain was captured by sequencing in a study of breast tumors, draining lymph nodes, adjacent tissues (dated by TCRdb to 2016 to 2017). About the study as a whole: The study compared TCR beta repertoires across tumor, adjacent nontumor tissue and axillary lymph nodes from breast cancer patients. The study was designed to assess the relationships and possible T-cell exchange between tumor, surrounding tissue and draining lymph node repertoires in human breast cancer. General conclusions and limits of the study: A scenario in which most tumor T cells derive from the lymph node and then expand within tumor tissue was judged to be consistent with the data. The study presented the conclusion that tumor T cells originate in lymph nodes as consistent with a hypothesis, not as something directly demonstrated. In luminal-like breast cancer, tumor and nontumor tissue repertoires resembled each other significantly more than in basal-like breast cancer. Tumors showed preferential V and J gene usage, and their T-cell repertoire diversity fell below that of lymph nodes yet above that of nontumor tissue.

TCRdb records Illumina HiSeq 2000 as the sequencer. Multiplex PCR amplification was used to build the TCR beta chain libraries. The amplified TCR beta chain products were analyzed by high-throughput sequencing. TCRdb passed the public sequencing reads through fastp at Q25 and MiXCR, retaining productive beta sequences. Here each entry gathers all rows of one CDR3 protein and keeps the most common genes and DNA. The sample table records tens of thousands of distinct CDR3 sequences; roughly 40% of these occur just once. 10% of the sample is taken by the ten largest. The trim is 0 bases for V and 5 bases for J, with a gap of 5 bases between the germline ends. The CDR3 has 12 amino acids, counting the end cysteine and phenylalanine. CDR3 DNA only is kept here, 36 bases in frame from base 1. Taken from the germline V gene (reference sequence), the CDR1 and CDR2 loops are DFQATT and SNEGSKA. This clonotype was recorded at least ten times. What this receptor recognizes is not known. Base-call qualities are not available, and no considerably larger clone is one nucleotide away.

Here the chain combines TRBV20-1 and TRBJ2-1, with the D gene not confidently named. The sample comprised breast tumor tissue. The TCR comes from a female donor with breast cancer. Some clones in this sample may be carry-over from other donors' samples. Here the CDR3 is given as CSARDGHNEQFF. In nucleotides, the sequence is TGCAGTGCTAGAGACGGGCACAATGAGCAGTTCTTC.